The 8 T cell receptor beta chains below come from one sample, sequenced in a study of cytomegalovirus exposure and HLA in healthy donors. The study ran its PCR with 60 Vbeta and 13 Jbeta primers. Only in-frame clones appear in the TCRdb table, and some are missing; sequencing was by immunoSEQ multiplex PCR. The table shows 95,000 to 100,000 clones, with about a tenth occurring only once. The sequenced sample was PBMCs. Receptors originate from a middle-aged man in good health and CMV-seropositive.

This chain links TRBV27 with TRBJ2-5, with D perhaps TRBD2 (6 bases). Trimming cost V 4 bases and J 2 bases, with 14 bases left between them. Germline loops: CDR1 MNHEY, CDR2 SMNVEV (reference sequence). There are 15 residues in the CDR3. CDR3 sequence: CASSSYQGGQETQYF. The DNA for the CDR3 is TGTGCCAGCAGTTCCTATCAGGGAGGACAAGAGACCCAGTACTTC.

The chain combines TRBV29-1 with TRBJ2-7; 9 bases match TRBD1. The CDR3 covers 14 residues. Germline trimming cut 6 bases from V and 0 bases from J; bases unmatched to any gene: 6. CDR1 and CDR2 (germline): SQVTM, ANQGSEA. The CDR3: CSVEGDRASYEQYF. CDR3 nucleotides: TGCAGCGTGGAGGGGGACAGGGCCTCCTACGAGCAGTACTTC.

The J gene is TRBJ2-6, the V gene TRBV28, with 8 bases aligning to TRBD2. The CDR3 covers 16 residues. Trimming at V came to 6 bases and at J to 0 bases, leaving 4 bases not matched to a gene. Germline CDR1 MDHEN, CDR2 SYDVKM. CDR3 sequence (DNA): TGTGCCAGCAGGCGTGGGACTAGCTCTGGGGCCAACGTCCTGACTTTC. This codes for CASRRGTSSGANVLTF.

The chain is built from TRBV19 and TRBJ2-6, with a possible D match to TRBD1 (6 bases). V lost 5 bases and J 0 bases, leaving 11 bases between the germline ends. The V gene's germline CDR1 is LNHDA and CDR2 SQIVND (reference sequence). This CDR3 has 16 amino acids. This CDR3 reads CASSVNRASGANVLTF. The CDR3 DNA follows: TGTGCCAGTAGTGTAAACAGGGCCTCTGGGGCCAACGTCCTGACTTTC. The full variable domain, completed using reference TRBV19 and TRBJ2-6, is DGGITQSPKYLFRKEGQNVTLSCEQNLNHDAMYWYRQDPGQGLRLIYYSQIVNDFQKGDIAEGYSVSREKKESFPLTVTSAQKNPTAFYLCASSVNRASGANVLTFGAGSRLTVL.

This clone was seen only a few times. This rearrangement joins TRBV29-1 to TRBJ2-7; no reliable D call. The CDR3 is made up of 13 amino acids. The V end lost 6 bases, the J end lost 9 bases, and 21 bases lay between the germline ends. Germline V gives CDR1 SQVTM, CDR2 ANQGSEA. CDR3 loop: CSVAGTTDGGQYF. CDR3 nucleotide sequence: TGCAGCGTGGCCGGAACTACTGACGGCGGGCAGTACTTC.

The chain uses TRBV19 and TRBJ1-2; TRBD1 aligns across 7 bases. The ends lost 6 bases at V and 2 bases at J; junction bases unmatched: 3. The V gene's germline CDR1 is LNHDA and CDR2 SQIVND (reference sequence). The length of the CDR3 is 13 residues. Written as DNA, the CDR3 is TGTGCCAGTAGGACGACAGGGAACTATGGCTACACCTTC. Translated, it gives CASRTTGNYGYTF.

The gene calls are TRBV29-1 and TRBJ2-5; 7 bases are shared with TRBD2. From germline, CDR1 is SQVTM and CDR2 ANQGSEA. The length of the CDR3 is 12 residues. V shed 3 bases and J 3 bases; nucleotides not matched to a gene: 1. CDR3 region: CSVDRGEETQYF. The CDR3 region has the DNA TGCAGCGTTGATCGGGGGGAAGAGACCCAGTACTTC.

This chain connects TRBV29-1 to TRBJ2-5; D gene uncertain. The CDR3 has 14 amino acids. The germline V gene encodes CDR1 SQVTM and CDR2 ANQGSEA. The V gene lost 8 bases and the J gene lost 2 bases, with 18 bases spanning the gap. The CDR3 DNA follows: TGCAGCTCCTCAAGGCCAGGCATGCAAGAGACCCAGTACTTC. Its translation is CSSSRPGMQETQYF.